These 30 T cell receptor beta chains originate from one sample sequenced in a study of regulatory T cells in long-lasting Graves disease. This sample's time point: persistent/refractory GD, antithyroid drugs over 5 years with positive TRAb. PBMCs provided the RNA from which the TCR library was made. According to the study, TCR beta libraries were built with iRepertoire HTBI primers and CDR3-region Arm-PCR. From the multiplex PCR reads, TCRdb called clonotypes with MiXCR, one entry per CDR3 protein. The sample contains roughly 430,000 distinct CDR3 sequences, over 20% of which appear only once. Specimen: peripheral blood mononuclear cells (PBMCs), collected when the disease was refractory, from a patient treated with antithyroid drugs. These receptors originate from a female donor with Graves disease.

This clonotype was picked up a small number of times. The V gene is TRBV6-1, the J gene TRBJ2-7; 8 nucleotides line up with TRBD1. There are 16 residues in the CDR3. V was pared by 3 bases and J by 2 bases, with 9 bases of the junction left unmatched. Germline V gene sequence: CDR1 MNHNS, CDR2 SASEGT. The CDR3 is CASSDEDRVRTYEQYF. As DNA, the CDR3 is TGTGCCAGCAGTGATGAGGACAGGGTGAGGACCTACGAGCAGTACTTC.

This clonotype was observed at least ten times. The genes are TRBV7-3 and TRBJ1-1, with 7 bases fitting TRBD1. This CDR3 comprises 14 residues. Germline-derived CDR1 and CDR2 are SGHTA and FQGTGA. Trimming took 4 bases from V and 5 from J; bases not matched to a gene: 7. The DNA of the CDR3 is TGTGCCAGCAGCTCACAGGGGAGAGGGACTGAAGCTTTCTTT. Its translation: CASSSQGRGTEAFF.

This clonotype was picked up many times. V gene TRBV11-2 combines with J gene TRBJ2-5; 9 nucleotides line up with TRBD2. V was clipped by 2 bases and J by 0 bases; unmatched bases: 13. Germline CDR1 and CDR2: SGHAT and FQNNGV. The CDR3 runs 19 residues. The DNA for the CDR3 is TGTGCCAGCAGCTTATTTCCGGCGGGGCGGGAGGGGTACCAAGAGACCCAGTACTTC. Its protein product is CASSLFPAGREGYQETQYF.

DNA of the CDR3: TGTGCCAGTCAGGGGGGTCTCACCGGGGAGCTGTTTTTT. The encoded protein is CASQGGLTGELFF. The chain combines TRBV19 with TRBJ2-2; possible D gene TRBD1, 7 bases. Germline CDR1 is LNHDA and CDR2 is SQIVND (reference sequence). This CDR3 contains 13 residues. The germline V and J ends were trimmed by 8 bases and 4 bases, with 11 bases remaining between them.

V and J are TRBV19 and TRBJ1-5, with D unclear. The CDR3 is made up of 15 amino acids. Trimming removed 5 bases from V and 0 bases from J, with 11 bases in between. Germline lookup yields CDR1 LNHDA and CDR2 SQIVND (reference sequence). The chain's CDR3 is CASSWTTYSNQPQHF. The CDR3 DNA is TGTGCCAGTAGTTGGACTACCTATAGCAATCAGCCCCAGCATTTT.

This clonotype was detected many times. The rearrangement joins TRBV27 to TRBJ1-1; the match to TRBD1 covers 7 bases. Germline-derived CDR1 and CDR2 are MNHEY and SMNVEV (reference sequence). CDR3 length equals 16 residues. Germline trimming cut 0 bases from V and 1 base from J; bases unmatched to any gene: 5. CDR3 in amino acids: CASSLSVTGTNTEAFF. The DNA of the CDR3 is TGTGCCAGCAGTTTATCGGTGACAGGGACGAACACTGAAGCTTTCTTT.

In this sample, this clonotype turned up a few times. A junction boundary mismatches the germline segment, possibly from a read error. The rearrangement links TRBV2 to TRBJ2-1; TRBD1 might be the D (5 bases). The length of the CDR3 is 15 residues. The V gene's germline CDR1 is SNHLY and CDR2 FYNNEI. The CDR3 sequence: CASSESAGWSYEQFF. CDR3 coding DNA: TGTGCCAGTAGTGAATCGGCAGGGTGGTCCTACGAGCAGTTCTTC. Full variable domain (outside the CDR3, taken from reference TRBV2 and TRBJ2-1): EPEVTQTPSHQVTQMGQEVILRCVPISNHLYFYWYRQILGQKVEFLVSFYNNEISEKSEIFDDQFSVERPDGSNFTLKIRSTKLEDSAMYFCASSESAGWSYEQFFGPGTRLTVL.

The rearrangement links TRBV5-1 to TRBJ2-5, with 11 bases lining up with TRBD1. The V segment lost 4 bases and the J segment 1 base; nucleotides outside the gene matches: 6. This CDR3 is 16 amino acids long. Germline V gene data show CDR1 as SGHRS and CDR2 as YFSETQ. CDR3 nucleotides: TGCGCCAGCAGCCCAAGGACAGGGGGCGTCCAAGAGACCCAGTACTTC. As protein: CASSPRTGGVQETQYF.

The chain recombines TRBV3-1 with TRBJ2-7; 7 bases line up with TRBD2. With V trimmed by 3 bases and J by 4 bases, 6 bases remained unmatched. The CDR3 sequence is 14 residues long. Germline loops: CDR1 LGHDT, CDR2 YNNKEL (reference sequence). The CDR3 sequence is CASSHDGRGYEQYF. Here the CDR3 DNA reads TGTGCCAGCAGCCATGATGGGAGGGGATACGAGCAGTACTTC.

This clonotype was found many times. J is TRBJ1-5 and V is TRBV28; D remains ambiguous. This CDR3 has 18 residues. Germline CDR1 and CDR2: MDHEN and SYDVKM. V lost 7 bases to trimming and J lost 2 bases, with 24 bases between them. The CDR3 coding sequence is TGTGCCAGCACCTCTGCGGAGGGCAGACCCATTGGCAATCAGCCCCAGCATTTT. Translated, it gives CASTSAEGRPIGNQPQHF.

This clonotype was seen more than once but under ten times. The J gene is TRBJ2-7, the V gene TRBV19; tentative D call: TRBD2 (6 bases). CDR1 and CDR2 from the germline V gene are LNHDA and SQIVND (reference sequence). This CDR3 is 13 amino acids long. Trimming took off 3 bases at V and 5 bases at J, with 11 bases between the two ends. The CDR3 loop reads CASSMPEGDEQYF. The CDR3 region has the DNA TGTGCCAGTAGTATGCCGGAGGGAGACGAGCAGTACTTC.

This clonotype was seen at least ten times. The rearrangement links TRBV11-2 to TRBJ2-7; no reliable D call. The CDR3 sequence is 11 residues long. From germline, CDR1 is SGHAT and CDR2 FQNNGV. Deletions cut 5 bases from V and 6 bases from J, with 8 bases between. DNA for the CDR3: TGTGCCAGCAGCACCGGTGGCGAGCAGTACTTC. It specifies CASSTGGEQYF.

In its sample, this clonotype was seen many times. CDR3 coding DNA: TGTGCCAGCAGCGGGGCCCCAACTACAATTCAAGAGACCCAGTACTTC. Translating it yields CASSGAPTTIQETQYF. This chain joins TRBV2 and TRBJ2-5; TRBD1 or TRBD2 may be the D gene (5 bases each). V was shortened by 6 bases and J by 2 bases, with 19 bases between the two germline ends. This CDR3 comprises 16 residues. CDR1 and CDR2 from the germline V gene are SNHLY and FYNNEI. The whole variable domain, remainder taken from reference TRBV2 and TRBJ2-5, is EPEVTQTPSHQVTQMGQEVILRCVPISNHLYFYWYRQILGQKVEFLVSFYNNEISEKSEIFDDQFSVERPDGSNFTLKIRSTKLEDSAMYFCASSGAPTTIQETQYFGPGTRLLVL.

The chain uses TRBV25-1 and TRBJ2-3, with 7 bases that match TRBD1. The junction had 2 bases not matched to a gene; V was cut back by 4 bases and J by 1 base. Germline V CDR1 and CDR2: MGHDK, SYGVNS. CDR3 length: 14 amino acids. The CDR3 region is CASSGTGGTDTQYF. DNA for the CDR3: TGTGCCAGCAGTGGGACAGGCGGCACAGATACGCAGTATTTT.

CDR3 protein: CASSQGSGRYTGELFF. In DNA, the CDR3 is TGTGCCAGCAGCCAAGGTAGCGGGAGATACACCGGGGAGCTGTTTTTT. V is TRBV12-3 or TRBV12-4 and J is TRBJ2-2; 9 nucleotides match TRBD2. Trimming cost V 6 bases and J 3 bases; bases outside gene matches: 8. This CDR3 contains 16 residues.

A few counts support this clonotype. This sequence joins TRBV5-5 and TRBJ1-2; maybe TRBD1 (5 bases). The CDR3 consists of 14 residues. Per the germline V gene, CDR1 is SGHKS and CDR2 is YYEKEE (reference sequence). The V gene lost 4 bases and the J gene lost 8 bases, with 18 bases spanning the gap. The CDR3 DNA sequence: TGTGCCAGCAGCCCTCCCTTAGCAGGGCCGGGCTACACCTTC. Residues: CASSPPLAGPGYTF.

This clonotype came up a few times. The genes are TRBV10-2 and TRBJ1-5, with a tentative D call TRBD1 (6 bases). Germline CDR1 reads WSHSY; CDR2 reads SAAADI. The V and J ends lost 2 bases and 3 bases respectively, with 8 bases between them. The CDR3 has 14 residues. CDR3 loop: CASSEGQINQPQHF. DNA of the CDR3: TGCGCCAGCAGTGAGGGACAGATCAATCAGCCCCAGCATTTT.

This clonotype was found many times. The rearrangement uses TRBV5-6 and TRBJ1-4; D is unresolved. Germline loops: CDR1 SGHDT, CDR2 YYEEEE. V lost 4 bases and J lost 11, with 12 bases in between. The CDR3 totals 12 residues. CDR3 in DNA: TGTGCCAGCAGCCCCATCTACGGGAAACTGTTTTTT. Translation: CASSPIYGKLFF.

This clonotype was observed once. V usage is TRBV20-1 and J usage is TRBJ1-5; TRBD1 aligns across 7 bases. The CDR3 runs 14 residues. The germline V gene has CDR1 DFQATT and CDR2 SNEGSKA (reference sequence). CDR3 residues: CSTNSGQKNQPQHF. CDR3 nucleotide sequence: TGCAGCACTAACTCGGGACAGAAGAATCAGCCCCAGCATTTT.

The sample holds many counts of this clonotype. The chain combines TRBV15 with TRBJ2-2; D not resolved. Germline CDR1 reads LNHNV; CDR2 reads YYDKDF (reference sequence). This CDR3 comprises 14 residues. Trimming stripped 3 bases from V and 6 bases from J, with 11 bases between. CDR3 nucleotides: TGTGCCACCAGCAGGGAGACTGCTCCCGGGGAGCTGTTTTTT. Amino acids: CATSRETAPGELFF. Complete variable domain (other parts from reference TRBV15 and TRBJ2-2): DAMVIQNPRYQVTQFGKPVTLSCSQTLNHNVMYWYQQKSSQAPKLLFHYYDKDFNNEADTPDNFQSRRPNTSFCFLDIRSPGLGDTAMYLCATSRETAPGELFFGEGSRLTVL.

The CDR3 sequence: CASSLSRAFKEDRGQSNYGYTF. Here the CDR3 DNA reads TGTGCCAGCAGTTTAAGCAGGGCCTTTAAAGAGGACAGGGGCCAATCTAACTATGGCTACACCTTC. The chain carries TRBV12-3 or TRBV12-4 and TRBJ1-2, with 9 nucleotides matching TRBD1. J lost 0 bases, V lost 2 bases, and 22 bases had no gene match. CDR3 length: 22 amino acids.

The genes are TRBV7-9 and TRBJ2-7; 8 bases agree with TRBD1. The J segment lost 11 bases and the V segment lost 4 bases, leaving 10 bases of the junction unmatched. This CDR3 has 13 residues. In germline, CDR1 is SEHNR, CDR2 FQNEAQ (reference sequence). The CDR3 protein is CASSSSTDRVEYF. The CDR3 nucleotides are TGTGCCAGCAGCTCCTCTACGGACAGGGTGGAGTACTTC.

In this sample, this clonotype turned up a few times. The gene calls are TRBV4-1 and TRBJ1-2; TRBD1 might be the D (6 bases). The V end was cut by 2 bases, the J end by 0 bases, with 13 bases between. Germline CDR1 reads MGHRA; CDR2 reads YSYEKL. The CDR3 covers 16 residues. For the CDR3, the DNA is TGCGCCAGCAGCCAATTACCCGGGACAACTAACTATGGCTACACCTTC. It specifies CASSQLPGTTNYGYTF.

This clonotype was recorded many times. The V gene is TRBV27, the J gene TRBJ1-5; no definite D call. CDR3 length equals 13 residues. V shed 2 bases and J shed 6 bases, with 8 bases lying between them. Germline V lookup: CDR1 MNHEY, CDR2 SMNVEV (reference sequence). DNA for the CDR3: TGTGCCAGCAGTTTAGGGTTGGGTCAGCCCCAGCATTTT. This encodes CASSLGLGQPQHF.

In this sample, this clonotype turned up many times. CDR3 DNA sequence: TGTGCCAGCAGCTTCAGCACCTCGAACACTGAAGCTTTCTTT. Its translation: CASSFSTSNTEAFF. This chain joins TRBV5-5 and TRBJ1-1, with no clear D. The ends were cut back, 2 bases at V and 1 base at J, with 9 bases in the middle. The CDR3 sequence is 14 residues long. From germline, CDR1 is SGHKS and CDR2 YYEKEE (reference sequence).

This clonotype was picked up many times. The chain links TRBV28 to TRBJ1-5, with unresolved D. This CDR3 is 15 amino acids long. Germline CDR1 and CDR2: MDHEN and SYDVKM. V lost 3 bases to trimming and J lost 4 bases, with 13 bases between them. CDR3 bases: TGTGCCAGCAGTTTTTTAAGCGGGCCTAATCAGCCCCAGCATTTT. This gives the protein CASSFLSGPNQPQHF.

This rearrangement joins TRBV7-9 to TRBJ2-7; 10 bases fit TRBD1. The CDR3 is 17 amino acids. V shed 3 bases and J 6 bases; nucleotides not matched to a gene: 14. The germline V gene encodes CDR1 SEHNR and CDR2 FQNEAQ (reference sequence). The CDR3 here is CASSFIIPGQGSLEQYF. As DNA, the CDR3 is TGTGCCAGCAGCTTCATAATCCCGGGACAGGGGTCTCTCGAGCAGTACTTC. The full variable domain, in which reference TRBV7-9 and TRBJ2-7 provide the parts outside the CDR3, is DTGVSQNPRHKITKRGQNVTFRCDPISEHNRLYWYRQTLGQGPEFLTYFQNEAQLEKSRLLSDRFSAERPKGSFSTLEIQRTEQGDSAMYLCASSFIIPGQGSLEQYFGPGTRLTVT.

A few counts support this clonotype. The genes are TRBV20-1 and TRBJ2-7, with 14 bases that match TRBD2. V dropped 2 bases and J dropped 3; count of bases not matched to a gene: 6. CDR1 and CDR2 from the germline V gene are DFQATT and SNEGSKA (reference sequence). This CDR3 is 16 amino acids long. CDR3 bases: TGCAGTGCTAGAATGACTAGCGGGAGGGTTTTCTACGAGCAGTACTTC. The encoded protein is CSARMTSGRVFYEQYF.

The sample holds many counts of this clonotype. This chain connects TRBV29-1 to TRBJ1-1, with TRBD1 matching over 11 bases. With V trimmed by 1 base and J by 1 base, 2 bases remained unmatched. The germline V gene has CDR1 SQVTM and CDR2 ANQGSEA. The CDR3 sequence is 15 residues long. The CDR3 here is CSVEGTGGPNTEAFF. In nucleotides, the CDR3 is TGCAGCGTTGAAGGGACAGGGGGCCCGAACACTGAAGCTTTCTTT.

This clonotype was recorded many times. V and J are TRBV2 and TRBJ1-5, with D possibly being TRBD1 (5 bases). The CDR3 runs to 16 residues. Germline V gene data show CDR1 as SNHLY and CDR2 as FYNNEI. Trimming left V 6 bases short and J 0 bases short, with 15 bases between. The CDR3 DNA reads TGTGCCAGCAGCCCGACAGATCCAAATAGCAATCAGCCCCAGCATTTT. Its translation: CASSPTDPNSNQPQHF. The whole variable domain, filled in from reference TRBV2 and TRBJ1-5, reads EPEVTQTPSHQVTQMGQEVILRCVPISNHLYFYWYRQILGQKVEFLVSFYNNEISEKSEIFDDQFSVERPDGSNFTLKIRSTKLEDSAMYFCASSPTDPNSNQPQHFGDGTRLSIL.